One and the same sample provided the 17 T cell receptor beta chains below, sequenced in a study of CD8+CD57+ T cells in acquired aplastic anemia. Genomic DNA served as template for TCR beta VDJ and CDR3 profiling. In TCRdb, the reads were re-called with MiXCR into one record per CDR3 protein. The top ten hold less than 4% of the sample, which has just over 400,000 distinct CDR3 sequences, 60% to 80% seen once. The material sequenced was sorted CD4+, CD8+, or CD8+CD57+ T cells (not recorded which) from PBMCs. The source of these receptors is a human donor in good health, serving as a control.

The chain carries TRBV7-9 and TRBJ2-5; D is possibly TRBD1 (6 bases). The CDR3 runs to 15 residues. Germline-derived CDR1 and CDR2 are SEHNR and FQNEAQ (reference sequence). Trimming removed 4 bases from V and 13 bases from J, with 25 bases in between. CDR3 DNA: TGTGCCAGCAGCTGCCGACAGGCTACCCAAGAGACTTCGTACTTC. Its translation: CASSCRQATQETSYF.

This clonotype was found many times. V and J are TRBV9 and TRBJ1-3; a weak D match, TRBD1 (6 bases). The CDR3 has 14 residues. The V gene's germline CDR1 is SGDLS and CDR2 YYNGEE. The V end was cut by 3 bases, the J end by 0 bases, with 7 bases between. For the CDR3, the DNA is TGTGCCAGCAGCGAGGGGGGCTCTGGAAACACCATATATTTT. Translated, it gives CASSEGGSGNTIYF.

This clonotype was recorded a few times. The chain recombines TRBV7-9 with TRBJ1-1; D not resolved. CDR1 is SEHNR and CDR2 is FQNEAQ in the germline V gene (reference sequence). This CDR3 has 13 amino acids. Deletions cut 4 bases from V and 8 bases from J, with 14 bases between. The CDR3 sequence: CASSSAVRMEAFF. In DNA, the CDR3 is TGTGCCAGCAGCTCCGCGGTTCGGATGGAAGCTTTCTTT.

The rearrangement uses TRBV13 and TRBJ2-2, with D possibly TRBD1 on 6 matching bases. Germline CDR1 is PRHDT and CDR2 is FYEKMQ (reference sequence). This CDR3 contains 15 residues. Trimming took off 1 base at V and 2 bases at J, with 8 bases between the two ends. The chain's CDR3 is CASSLEGVNTGELFF. The CDR3 DNA sequence: TGTGCCAGCAGCTTAGAGGGGGTCAACACCGGGGAGCTGTTTTTT.

The chain recombines TRBV7-8 with TRBJ1-4, with 7 bases aligning to TRBD1. Germline CDR1 and CDR2: SGHVS and FQNEAQ. J lost 9 bases, V lost 5 bases, and 9 bases had no gene match. The CDR3 length is 14 residues. The CDR3 loop is CASSHRDSDQKLFF. CDR3 sequence (DNA): TGTGCCAGCAGCCACCGGGACAGTGATCAAAAACTGTTTTTT.

The chain has TRBV5-1 and TRBJ2-1; perhaps TRBD1 as D (5 bases). CDR1 and CDR2 (germline): SGHRS, YFSETQ. The CDR3 contains 11 residues. V shed 3 bases and J shed 10 bases, with 8 bases lying between them. CDR3 loop: CASSSAGEQFF. For the CDR3, the DNA is TGCGCCAGCAGCTCCGCAGGGGAGCAGTTCTTC.

This clonotype appeared many times. The chain joins TRBV7-2 to TRBJ1-3, with D possibly matching TRBD1 (5 bases). Germline V gives CDR1 SGHTA, CDR2 FQGNSA. The CDR3 length is 15 residues. With 0 bases removed from V and 1 base from J, the gap between germline ends came to 7 bases. The CDR3: CASSLAGLSGNTIYF. The DNA for the CDR3 is TGTGCCAGCAGCTTAGCGGGACTATCTGGAAACACCATATATTTT.

This clonotype was found many times. The chain couples TRBV6-1 to TRBJ2-5; 8 nucleotides align to TRBD1. CDR1 is MNHNS and CDR2 is SASEGT in the germline V gene. The CDR3 runs to 15 residues. V was pared by 2 bases and J by 1 base, with 3 bases of the junction left unmatched. The CDR3 nucleotides read TGTGCCAGCAGTGAACTCGGGACAGGCCAAGAGACCCAGTACTTC. Translation gives CASSELGTGQETQYF.

A few counts support this clonotype. Mismatch with germline at one junction end may stem from a read error. This sequence joins TRBV6-2 or TRBV6-3 and TRBJ1-1; the D is unclear. The germline V gene has CDR1 MNHEY and CDR2 SVGEGT. The CDR3 covers 13 residues. The CDR3 region is CASRGISHTEASF. The CDR3, as DNA: TGTGCCAGCAGGGGGATTTCTCACACTGAAGCTTCCTTT.

This clonotype occurred many times. The V call is TRBV29-1, the J call TRBJ1-1; the match to TRBD1 covers 7 bases. Germline V lookup: CDR1 SQVTM, CDR2 ANQGSEA. V shed 0 bases and J 4 bases; nucleotides not matched to a gene: 5. This CDR3 region has 14 residues. The CDR3 sequence: CSVEENPGGTEAFF. The CDR3 DNA reads TGCAGCGTTGAAGAGAACCCAGGGGGCACTGAAGCTTTCTTT.

J is TRBJ1-2 and V is TRBV20-1; D is undetermined. V lost 3 bases to trimming and J lost 12 bases, with 17 bases between them. The CDR3 sequence is 12 residues long. Germline loops: CDR1 DFQATT, CDR2 SNEGSKA (reference sequence). For the CDR3, the DNA is TGCAGTGCTAGCACCATCAGGACTGGGAACACCTTC. Its protein is CSASTIRTGNTF.

This clonotype was counted a few times. Being one base from a much bigger clone, this may be a read error. The V call is TRBV9, the J call TRBJ2-5; 9 bases are shared with TRBD2. Germline CDR1 reads SGDLS; CDR2 reads YYNGEE. The CDR3 has 14 residues. CDR3 nucleotide sequence: TGTGCCAGCAGCGCGGGGACTAGCCAAGAGACCCGGTACTTC. Encoded protein: CASSAGTSQETRYF.

Worth noting for this clonotype: The germline gene is not matched at one end of the junction; a read error may be the cause. The chain employs TRBV12-3 or TRBV12-4 and TRBJ2-7; the D gene is possibly TRBD2 (6 bases). This CDR3 region has 14 residues. The CDR3 DNA follows: TGTGCCACCAGTTTCCCCGGCGGGACCTACGAGCAGTACTTC. Its protein is CATSFPGGTYEQYF.

CDR3 DNA sequence: TGCAGTGCAACCCCCAGGACAGCTTTCGACGAGCAGTACTTC. Encoded protein: CSATPRTAFDEQYF. This chain links TRBV20-1 with TRBJ2-7; tentatively, D is TRBD1 (6 bases). The CDR3 is 14 amino acids. Looked up from germline, CDR1 is DFQATT and CDR2 is SNEGSKA (reference sequence). V was pared by 6 bases and J by 5 bases, with 20 bases between.

This sequence joins TRBV5-1 and TRBJ1-1; D is perhaps TRBD1 (5 bases). The CDR3 sequence is 12 residues long. Trimming removed 4 bases at V and 13 bases at J, with 17 bases between. Germline CDR1 is SGHRS and CDR2 is YFSETQ. CDR3 sequence: CASSRGTGSNFF. CDR3 nucleotide sequence: TGCGCCAGCAGCCGAGGGACTGGGAGCAATTTCTTT.

The rearrangement links TRBV7-8 to TRBJ1-6; a possible D gene is TRBD1 (6 bases). The CDR3 is 14 amino acids. Trimming shortened V by 5 bases and J by 5 bases, and 10 bases separated the two germline ends. Germline assignment: CDR1 SGHVS and CDR2 FQNEAQ. CDR3 in amino acids: CASSPPGDNSPLHF. The CDR3 DNA sequence: TGTGCCAGCAGCCCCCCAGGGGATAATTCACCCCTCCACTTT.

This clonotype was counted a few times. The chain recombines TRBV20-1 with TRBJ2-7, with 9 nucleotides matching TRBD2. Trimming removed 1 base from V and 7 bases from J; junction bases left unmatched: 14. CDR3 size: 16 residues. Germline V gives CDR1 DFQATT, CDR2 SNEGSKA (reference sequence). CDR3 amino acids: CSARGLAGTDNEEQYF. The CDR3 DNA sequence: TGCAGTGCTAGAGGTCTAGCGGGGACGGATAATGAGGAGCAGTACTTC.